The 21 T cell receptor beta chains below were found in one sample sequenced in a study of T-cell memory formation after mild COVID-19. In TCRdb, the 5' RACE reads were re-called with MiXCR into one record per CDR3 protein. The sample includes some 280,000 distinct CDR3 sequences, 15% to 20% of them seen just once. The sample comprised PBMCs or a T cell subset sorted from them (not recorded which). Receptors originate from a man aged 18 to 29 who had mild COVID-19 (a few samples of this study predate the infection). Cell type and time point are not known.

This clonotype was found once. This chain links TRBV20-1 with TRBJ2-3, with 10 positions matching TRBD2. CDR3 size: 14 residues. Trimming at V came to 1 base and at J to 7 bases, leaving 5 bases not matched to a gene. Germline V gives CDR1 DFQATT, CDR2 SNEGSKA (reference sequence). The CDR3 sequence: CSARALAGANTQYF. The CDR3 DNA is TGCAGTGCTAGAGCCCTAGCGGGGGCTAATACGCAGTATTTT.

V usage is TRBV2 and J usage is TRBJ2-7; 7 bases are shared with TRBD1. J gave up 4 bases and V 7 bases, and 16 bases lay outside the gene matches. Germline assignment: CDR1 SNHLY and CDR2 FYNNEI. CDR3 length: 16 residues. CDR3 region: CASILTSSGTEYEQYF. DNA for the CDR3: TGTGCCAGCATCCTAACGTCCTCGGGGACAGAGTACGAGCAGTACTTC. Full variable domain (outside the CDR3, taken from reference TRBV2 and TRBJ2-7): EPEVTQTPSHQVTQMGQEVILRCVPISNHLYFYWYRQILGQKVEFLVSFYNNEISEKSEIFDDQFSVERPDGSNFTLKIRSTKLEDSAMYFCASILTSSGTEYEQYFGPGTRLTVT.

The chain links TRBV10-3 to TRBJ1-1, with D possibly being TRBD1 (5 bases). Germline CDR1 ENHRY, CDR2 SYGVKD. Trimming removed 1 base at V and 0 bases at J, with 12 bases between. The CDR3 totals 16 residues. CDR3 sequence: CAISEFATEMNTEAFF. The DNA of the CDR3 is TGTGCCATCAGTGAGTTCGCGACAGAAATGAACACTGAAGCTTTCTTT.

This clonotype was recorded a few times. V is TRBV12-3 or TRBV12-4 and J is TRBJ1-1; the match to TRBD1 covers 8 bases. V lost 7 bases, J lost 5 bases, and 9 bases stayed unmatched. The CDR3 runs to 14 residues. The CDR3 sequence is CASTFRTGRTEAFF. DNA of the CDR3: TGTGCCAGCACCTTTCGGACAGGGCGGACTGAAGCTTTCTTT.

This clonotype occurred many times. The genes are TRBV7-2 and TRBJ2-3; maybe TRBD2 (6 bases). Germline V gene data show CDR1 as SGHTA and CDR2 as FQGNSA. The ends were cut back, 1 base at V and 2 bases at J, with 16 bases in the middle. The CDR3 sequence is 17 residues long. In DNA, the CDR3 is TGTGCCAGCAGCTTAGTAAAAGCGGGCGACCTCACAGATACGCAGTATTTT. This encodes CASSLVKAGDLTDTQYF.

This clonotype was picked up a small number of times. The chain joins TRBV29-1 to TRBJ2-3, with 10 bases lining up with TRBD2. The V gene end was trimmed by 7 bases and the J gene end by 2 bases; junction bases not matched to a gene: 3. Germline CDR1 and CDR2: SQVTM and ANQGSEA. There are 13 residues in the CDR3. CDR3 sequence reads: CSASGGLTDTQYF. As DNA, the CDR3 is TGCAGCGCTAGCGGGGGCCTCACAGATACGCAGTATTTT.

This clonotype was seen a handful of times. The chain employs TRBV6-2 or TRBV6-3 and TRBJ2-5; 7 nucleotides line up with TRBD2. The CDR3 runs 15 residues. Germline CDR1 is MNHEY and CDR2 is SVGEGT. The J segment lost 5 bases and the V segment lost 8 bases, leaving 14 bases of the junction unmatched. CDR3 sequence reads: CASSGEGREVETQYF. The CDR3 DNA is TGTGCCAGCTCTGGGGAGGGCCGGGAGGTGGAGACCCAGTACTTC.

The table lists this clonotype with a few counts. The J gene is TRBJ2-1, the V gene TRBV4-3, with no clear D. Germline V gene sequence: CDR1 LGHNA, CDR2 YSLEER. V lost 1 base, J lost 0 bases, and 10 bases lay in between. The CDR3 loop spans 16 amino acids. In DNA, the CDR3 is TGCGCCAGCAGCCAAGGGGCCTCCGTCTCCTACAATGAGCAGTTCTTC. Protein product: CASSQGASVSYNEQFF.

In this sample, this clonotype turned up a few times. V gene TRBV12-3 or TRBV12-4 combines with J gene TRBJ1-6; the D is unclear. Trimming stripped 11 bases from V and 8 bases from J, with 22 bases between. This CDR3 is 15 amino acids long. CDR3 in amino acids: CASGRGRTGYSPLHF. The CDR3 DNA reads TGTGCCTCCGGGCGAGGGCGGACTGGTTATTCACCCCTCCACTTT.

This sequence joins TRBV25-1 and TRBJ1-5, with D possibly matching TRBD1 (5 bases). This CDR3 has 14 residues. From germline, CDR1 is MGHDK and CDR2 SYGVNS. V dropped 2 bases and J dropped 2 bases, with 7 bases sitting between them. The CDR3 spells CASSEGRGNQPQHF. CDR3 nucleotides: TGTGCCAGCAGTGAAGGCAGGGGCAATCAGCCCCAGCATTTT.

This chain uses TRBV4-1 with TRBJ2-5; 10 bases match TRBD1. In germline, CDR1 is MGHRA, CDR2 YSYEKL. This CDR3 comprises 16 residues. Trimming at V came to 4 bases and at J to 2 bases, leaving 7 bases not matched to a gene. CDR3 residues: CASSRVTGGGQETQYF. The CDR3, as DNA: TGCGCCAGCAGCCGAGTGACAGGGGGCGGACAAGAGACCCAGTACTTC.

This clonotype was detected a few times. The CDR3 loop reads CASSADRRETQYF. As DNA, the CDR3 is TGTGCCAGCAGCGCGGACAGGAGAGAGACCCAGTACTTC. The chain is built from TRBV9 and TRBJ2-5; 7 nucleotides match TRBD1. Germline V lookup: CDR1 SGDLS, CDR2 YYNGEE. The length of the CDR3 is 13 residues. Trimming cost V 3 bases and J 4 bases; bases outside gene matches: 3.

The gene calls are TRBV12-3 or TRBV12-4 and TRBJ2-4; 8 bases agree with TRBD1. V shed 9 bases and J 1 base; nucleotides not matched to a gene: 5. This CDR3 contains 14 residues. The CDR3 region has the DNA TGTGCCAGTCATCAGGGGGCGGCCAAAAACATTCAGTACTTC. Translated: CASHQGAAKNIQYF.

J is TRBJ1-2 and V is TRBV3-1, with D tentatively TRBD1 (5 bases). V was shortened by 1 base and J by 1 base, with 16 bases between the two germline ends. The CDR3 contains 17 residues. CDR1 LGHDT and CDR2 YNNKEL come from the germline V gene (reference sequence). CDR3 protein: CASSQGVQGTFNYGYTF. DNA for the CDR3: TGTGCCAGCAGCCAAGGAGTGCAGGGCACTTTTAACTATGGCTACACCTTC.

The genes are TRBV2 and TRBJ2-3; tentatively, D is TRBD1 (6 bases). The germline V gene encodes CDR1 SNHLY and CDR2 FYNNEI. This CDR3 has 13 residues. V was cut by 6 bases and J by 5 bases, with 12 bases left in between. The DNA for the CDR3 is TGTGCCAGCAGACAGGGCCGTGAAGATACGCAGTATTTT. This sequence encodes CASRQGREDTQYF. Variable domain in full (rest from reference TRBV2 and TRBJ2-3): EPEVTQTPSHQVTQMGQEVILRCVPISNHLYFYWYRQILGQKVEFLVSFYNNEISEKSEIFDDQFSVERPDGSNFTLKIRSTKLEDSAMYFCASRQGREDTQYFGPGTRLTVL.

This clonotype was detected ten times or more. This chain joins TRBV4-3 and TRBJ2-1; no clear D gene. Trimming pared 0 bases from V and 7 bases from J, leaving 10 bases between. The germline CDR1 and CDR2 sequences are LGHNA and YSLEER. The CDR3 contains 14 residues. The CDR3 loop reads CASSQDIRVNEQFF. CDR3 coding DNA: TGCGCCAGCAGCCAAGATATAAGGGTAAATGAGCAGTTCTTC.

This clonotype appeared a few times. This chain uses TRBV5-1 with TRBJ2-7, with 11 bases lining up with TRBD1. CDR3 length: 15 residues. The V and J ends lost 4 bases and 7 bases, in that order; junction bases with no gene match: 10. Looked up from germline, CDR1 is SGHRS and CDR2 is YFSETQ. As DNA, the CDR3 is TGCGCCAGCAGCCCGAGGACAGGGGGCGCGGGGGAGCAGTACTTC. This gives the protein CASSPRTGGAGEQYF.

The chain combines TRBV7-7 with TRBJ2-3; D call uncertain. Germline loops: CDR1 SSHAT, CDR2 FNYEAQ (reference sequence). The CDR3 loop spans 14 amino acids. The V and J ends lost 5 bases and 1 base respectively, with 10 bases between them. The CDR3 DNA reads as TGTGCCAGCAGCCCTCTGACCCGCACAGATACGCAGTATTTT. Its translation is CASSPLTRTDTQYF.

This clonotype has more than one count but fewer than ten. The rearrangement joins TRBV9 to TRBJ1-6; unclear D gene. Germline CDR1 SGDLS, CDR2 YYNGEE. V was shortened by 0 bases and J by 8 bases, with 15 bases between the two germline ends. The CDR3 loop spans 16 amino acids. CDR3 bases: TGTGCCAGCAGCGTAGGGGCGGGTGGCGACCATTCACCCCTCCACTTT. This gives the protein CASSVGAGGDHSPLHF.

This chain connects TRBV7-9 to TRBJ2-5; the D call may be TRBD1 or TRBD2 (6 bases each). Germline CDR1 and CDR2: SEHNR and FQNEAQ (reference sequence). The V and J ends lost 0 bases and 5 bases respectively, with 16 bases between them. The CDR3 sequence is 16 residues long. The CDR3 coding sequence is TGTGCCAGCAGCTTAGCGGGCCGGGGGCCCGGGGAGACCCAGTACTTC. This gives the protein CASSLAGRGPGETQYF.

This clonotype has a handful of counts. The V and J genes are TRBV5-6 and TRBJ1-2; 8 positions match TRBD1. Germline V gives CDR1 SGHDT, CDR2 YYEEEE. This CDR3 region has 16 residues. The V gene end was trimmed by 0 bases and the J gene end by 5 bases; junction bases not matched to a gene: 9. In nucleotides, the CDR3 is TGTGCCAGCAGCTTGGTCGGGACAGGCCCAGGTTATGGCTACACCTTC. Translation: CASSLVGTGPGYGYTF.